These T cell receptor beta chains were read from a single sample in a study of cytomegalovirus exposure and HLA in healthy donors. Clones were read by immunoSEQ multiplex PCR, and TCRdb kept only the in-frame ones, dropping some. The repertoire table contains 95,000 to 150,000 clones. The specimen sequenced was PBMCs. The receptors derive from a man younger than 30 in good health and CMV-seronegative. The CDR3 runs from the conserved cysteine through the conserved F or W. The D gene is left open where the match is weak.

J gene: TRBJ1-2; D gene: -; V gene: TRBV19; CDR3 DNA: TGTGCCAGTAGTATTTTGCAGGCCGGAGGGTATGGCTACACCTTC; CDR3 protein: CASSILQAGGYGYTF
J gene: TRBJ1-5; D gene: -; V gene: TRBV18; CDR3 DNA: TGTGCCAGCTCACCACCGGGGGGTGGCAATCAGCCCCAGCATTTT; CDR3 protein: CASSPPGGGNQPQHF
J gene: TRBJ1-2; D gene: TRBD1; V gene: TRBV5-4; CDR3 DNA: TGTGCCAGCAACTTAGGTTGGAGACAGGGGAACTATGGCTACACCTTC; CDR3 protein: CASNLGWRQGNYGYTF
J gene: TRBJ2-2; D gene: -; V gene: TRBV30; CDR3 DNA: TGTGCCTGGACCGGGAGGAACACCGGGGAGCTGTTTTTT; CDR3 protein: CAWTGRNTGELFF
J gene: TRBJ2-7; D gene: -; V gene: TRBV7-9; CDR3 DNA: TGTGCCAGCAGCGCCTTCGGGATTACCTACGAGCAGTACTTC; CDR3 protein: CASSAFGITYEQYF
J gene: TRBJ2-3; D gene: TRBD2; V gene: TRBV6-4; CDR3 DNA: TGTGCCAGCAGTGACTCGGAAGCGGGGGGCCGTGATACGCAGTATTTT; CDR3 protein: CASSDSEAGGRDTQYF
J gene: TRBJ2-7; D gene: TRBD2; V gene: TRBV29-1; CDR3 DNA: TGCAGCGTTGTCGGCTTGCTAGCGGGAAAAGAGCAGTACTTC; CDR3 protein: CSVVGLLAGKEQYF
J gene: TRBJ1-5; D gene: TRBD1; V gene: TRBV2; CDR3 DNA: TGTGCCAGCAACAAGGACAGGGAACAGCCCCAGCATTTT; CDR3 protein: CASNKDREQPQHF
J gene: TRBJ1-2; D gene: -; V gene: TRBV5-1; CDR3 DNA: TGCGCCAGCAGCTTGGACAGGCTCTATGGCTACACCTTC; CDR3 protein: CASSLDRLYGYTF
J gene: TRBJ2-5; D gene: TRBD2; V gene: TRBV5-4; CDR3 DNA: TGTGCCAGCACCTCACAACTCGGACTAGCGGGAGGGCAGGAGACCCAGTACTTC; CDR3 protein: CASTSQLGLAGGQETQYF
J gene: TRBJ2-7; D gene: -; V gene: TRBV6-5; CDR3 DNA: TGTGCCAGCAGTAGGAAACAGGGACGCTACGAGCAGTACTTC; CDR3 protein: CASSRKQGRYEQYF
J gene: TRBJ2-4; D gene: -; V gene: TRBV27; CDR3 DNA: TGTGCCAGCAGTTTTCCGGCAGGACTAGCCAAAAACATTCAGTACTTC; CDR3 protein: CASSFPAGLAKNIQYF
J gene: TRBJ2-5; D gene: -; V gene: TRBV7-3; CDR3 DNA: TGTGCCAGCAGCTTAAATTCCAGGGAGACCCAGTACTTC; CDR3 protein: CASSLNSRETQYF
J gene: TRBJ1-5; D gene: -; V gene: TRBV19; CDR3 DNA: TGTGCCAGTATCGGGCAGGAGGGCAATCAGCCCCAGCATTTT; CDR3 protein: CASIGQEGNQPQHF
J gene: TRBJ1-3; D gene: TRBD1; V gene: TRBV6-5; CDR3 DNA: TGTGCCAGCAGTTTTCAGACAGGGAGCTCTGGAAACACCATATATTTT; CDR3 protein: CASSFQTGSSGNTIYF
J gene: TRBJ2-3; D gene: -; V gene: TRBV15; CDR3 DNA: TGTGCCACCAGCAGAGATCTTGGCAGCACAGATACGCAGTATTTT; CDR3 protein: CATSRDLGSTDTQYF
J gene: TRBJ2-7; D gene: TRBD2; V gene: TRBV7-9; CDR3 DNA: TGTGCAGGGGGGCGGGAGGCCCTGGGCTACGAGCAGTACTTC; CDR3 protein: CAGGREALGYEQYF
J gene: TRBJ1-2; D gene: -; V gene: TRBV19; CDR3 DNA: TGTGCCAGTAGTTGGACAACAGGGCAACTTGGAGGCTACACCTTC; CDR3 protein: CASSWTTGQLGGYTF
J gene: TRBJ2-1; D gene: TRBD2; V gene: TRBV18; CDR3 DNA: TGTGCCAGCTCACCACTTCCTAGCGGAACTGACCGTAATGAGCAGTTCTTC; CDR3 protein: CASSPLPSGTDRNEQFF
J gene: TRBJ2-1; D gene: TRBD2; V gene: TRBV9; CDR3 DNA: TGTGCCAGCAGCGTAGAGGGACTAGCGGGAGAAAACAATGAGCAGTTCTTC; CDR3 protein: CASSVEGLAGENNEQFF
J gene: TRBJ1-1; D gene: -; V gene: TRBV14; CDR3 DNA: TGTGCCAGCAGCCAACTATCAGAGGGAGCTTTCTTT; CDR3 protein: CASSQLSEGAFF
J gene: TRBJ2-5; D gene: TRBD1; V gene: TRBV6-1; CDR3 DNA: TGTGCCAGCAGACCGGGACAGGGGGCCCAAGAGACCCAGTACTTC; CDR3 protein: CASRPGQGAQETQYF
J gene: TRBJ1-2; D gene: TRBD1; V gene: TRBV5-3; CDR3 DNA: TGTGCCAGAAGCCCGACCCTAGGACAGGAGCCTAACTATGGCTACACCTTC; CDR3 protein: CARSPTLGQEPNYGYTF
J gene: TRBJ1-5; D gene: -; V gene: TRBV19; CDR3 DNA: TGTGCCAGTAGTACCCAGAAAGTTCAGCCCCAGCATTTT; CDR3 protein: CASSTQKVQPQHF
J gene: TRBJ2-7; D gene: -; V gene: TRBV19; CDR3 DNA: TGTGCCAGTAGTATTTACGGAGCCGGCAGTTACGAGCAGTACTTC; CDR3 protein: CASSIYGAGSYEQYF
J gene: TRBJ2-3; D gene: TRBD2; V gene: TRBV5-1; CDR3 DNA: TGCGCCAGTCAGTACGGGGGGGCAGATACGCAGTATTTT; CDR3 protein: CASQYGGADTQYF
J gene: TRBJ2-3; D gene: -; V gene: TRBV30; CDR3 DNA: TGTGCCTGGAGTGGAGGGCTTAAGATAGGTACGCAGTATTTT; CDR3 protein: CAWSGGLKIGTQYF
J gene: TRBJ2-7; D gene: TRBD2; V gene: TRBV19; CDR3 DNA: TGTGCCAGTAGAACTAGCGGGAGCTTCTCGAGCGAGCAGTACTTC; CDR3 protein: CASRTSGSFSSEQYF
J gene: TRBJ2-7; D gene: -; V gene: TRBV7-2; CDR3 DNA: TGTGCCAGCAGCTTTTCCCCAGGGTCCTACGAGCAGTACTTC; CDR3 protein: CASSFSPGSYEQYF
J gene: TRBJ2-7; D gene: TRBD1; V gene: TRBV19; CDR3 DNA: TGTGCCAGTAGTGCGGGGACAGGGAACACCCACGAGCAGTACTTC; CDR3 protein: CASSAGTGNTHEQYF
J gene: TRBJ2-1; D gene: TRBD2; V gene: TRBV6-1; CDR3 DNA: TGTGCCAGCAGTGAACTAGCGGGGGGTACTAATGAGCAGTTCTTC; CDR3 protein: CASSELAGGTNEQFF
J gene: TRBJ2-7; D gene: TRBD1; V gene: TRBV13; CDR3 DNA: TGTGCCAGCACCGCAGGGGACAGGGCCTTCGGGCAGTACTTC; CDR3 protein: CASTAGDRAFGQYF
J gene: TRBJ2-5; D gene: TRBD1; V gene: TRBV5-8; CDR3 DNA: TGTGCCAGCAGCTCGGGACAGGGGGTCCCCAGGGTGACCCAGTACTTC; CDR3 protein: CASSSGQGVPRVTQYF
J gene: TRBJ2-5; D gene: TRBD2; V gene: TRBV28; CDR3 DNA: TGTGCCAGCAGCCCAACTAGCGGGGGGGCACAGACCCAGTACTTC; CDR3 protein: CASSPTSGGAQTQYF
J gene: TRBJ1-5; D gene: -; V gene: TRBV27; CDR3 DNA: TGTGCCAGCAGCGAAGCGGGGTCTTATAGCAATCAGCCCCAGCATTTT; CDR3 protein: CASSEAGSYSNQPQHF
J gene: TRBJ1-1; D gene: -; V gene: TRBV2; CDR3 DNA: TGTGCCAGCACTGCGGGGCTCAGCACTGAAGCTTTCTTT; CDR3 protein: CASTAGLSTEAFF
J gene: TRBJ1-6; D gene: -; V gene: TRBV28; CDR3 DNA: TGTGCCAGCAGCTCGGGGGTAAGCTCCTATAATTCACCCCTCCACTTT; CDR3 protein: CASSSGVSSYNSPLHF
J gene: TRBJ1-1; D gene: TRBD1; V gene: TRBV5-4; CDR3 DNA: TGTGCCAGCAGCTTGGAGGGGGCGCGGGGCACTGAAGCTTTCTTT; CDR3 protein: CASSLEGARGTEAFF